This TCR beta chain was documented in a study of T cell repertoires in ileal Crohn's disease. About the research overall: All patients had surgery for stricturing (61%) or penetrating (around 40%) disease. The M6 sample came from neoterminal ileum during colonoscopy after surgery.

Broader study findings: Clonality above 26.8% at surgery always came with endoscopic recurrence.

Time point specified: neoterminal ileum biopsy at postoperative endoscopy, about 6 months after surgery. The germline gives CDR1 MRHNA, CDR2 SNTAGT. V lost 8 bases and J lost 1, with 11 bases in between. The CDR3 loop spans 13 amino acids. About this clone: Antigen specificity is unknown.

Per sample, around 500 nanograms of biopsy DNA were TCRB immunosequenced. Method: immunoSEQ multiplex PCR; TCRdb's copy keeps in-frame clones and lacks some. Among some 60,000 clones listed, less than 90% were seen once. This chain links TRBV6-4 with TRBJ1-1; TRBD1 is a possible D gene (6 bases). The sample was ileal tissue. The TCR sequence derives from an adult with Crohn's disease. The CDR3 nucleotides are TGTGCCAGCGCTGTGGACAGGAACACTGAAGCTTTCTTT. Residues: CASAVDRNTEAFF.